The next 27 T cell receptor beta chains were all read from a single sample in a study of cytomegalovirus exposure and HLA in healthy donors. Primers: 60 Vbeta forward and 13 Jbeta reverse. Produced via immunoSEQ multiplex PCR; TCRdb's table is partial and in-frame only. Of 110,000 to 150,000 clones listed, roughly 10% are singletons. The material sequenced was PBMCs. These receptors all come from a male donor in good health and CMV-seronegative.

The chain recombines TRBV18 with TRBJ2-2; maybe TRBD1 (5 bases). Germline values: CDR1 KGHSH, CDR2 LQKENI. V lost 0 bases to trimming and J lost 4 bases, with 9 bases between them. The CDR3 length is 15 residues. The CDR3 DNA is TGTGCCAGCTCACCACCGGGGCGTGGCACCGGGGAGCTGTTTTTT. Its protein is CASSPPGRGTGELFF.

This clone was recorded a few times. This CDR3 reads CAISEEVYNQPQHF. CDR3 nucleotide sequence: TGTGCCATCAGTGAAGAGGTTTACAATCAGCCCCAGCATTTT. This chain links TRBV10-3 with TRBJ1-5; D is ambiguous. Trimming stripped 3 bases from V and 3 bases from J, with 9 bases between. Germline CDR1 and CDR2: ENHRY and SYGVKD. The CDR3 loop spans 14 amino acids.

This clone was found a few times. The chain combines TRBV5-1 with TRBJ1-3, with D possibly being TRBD1 (6 bases). CDR3 length: 14 residues. Germline CDR1 SGHRS, CDR2 YFSETQ. Trimming took 2 bases from V and 4 from J, leaving 10 bases between them. The CDR3, as DNA: TGCGCCAGCAGCTTAACAGGGTCCGGAAACACCATATATTTT. As protein: CASSLTGSGNTIYF.

DNA for the CDR3: TGTGCCAGCAGTTTCCACGGACAGGCAGCTACCTACGAGCAGTACTTC. It is translated as CASSFHGQAATYEQYF. The J gene is TRBJ2-7, the V gene TRBV27, with TRBD1 matching over 7 bases. Trimming at V came to 3 bases and at J to 2 bases, leaving 10 bases not matched to a gene. This CDR3 region has 16 residues. Germline V lookup: CDR1 MNHEY, CDR2 SMNVEV (reference sequence).

This clone was seen more than once but under ten times. CDR3 sequence: CASSMGLAEQFF. The CDR3 DNA follows: TGTGCCAGCAGTATGGGACTAGCTGAGCAGTTCTTC. This chain joins TRBV2 and TRBJ2-1; TRBD2 matches at 9 bases. Per the germline V gene, CDR1 is SNHLY and CDR2 is FYNNEI. V was clipped by 5 bases and J by 9 bases; unmatched bases: 2. This CDR3 has 12 amino acids.

V and J are TRBV29-1 and TRBJ2-7; possibly TRBD1 for D (6 bases). In germline, CDR1 is SQVTM, CDR2 ANQGSEA. V was trimmed by 6 bases and J by 3 bases, leaving 18 bases between them. CDR3 size: 14 residues. In DNA form, the CDR3 reads TGCAGCGTCACCGGCGAGACAGGCAACTACGAGCAGTACTTC. Translating it yields CSVTGETGNYEQYF.

The V call is TRBV29-1, the J call TRBJ2-3; D may be TRBD2 (5 bases). Trimming removed 4 bases at V and 4 bases at J, with 12 bases between. This CDR3 comprises 13 residues. In germline, CDR1 is SQVTM, CDR2 ANQGSEA. The CDR3 bases are TGCAGCGTTGTGGACTTTAATTCAGATACGCAGTATTTT. It encodes CSVVDFNSDTQYF.

In its sample, this clone was seen a few times. V gene TRBV7-2 combines with J gene TRBJ1-4; the match to TRBD1 covers 10 bases. CDR3 length equals 15 residues. Unmatched junction bases numbered 5, after V lost 5 bases and J lost 5 bases. Germline V lookup: CDR1 SGHTA, CDR2 FQGNSA. The CDR3 DNA sequence: TGTGCCAGCAGCATCCGGACAGGGGGGAATGAAAAACTGTTTTTT. It translates to CASSIRTGGNEKLFF.

Here the CDR3 reads CASSTDRVSQDEQFF. The CDR3 DNA reads TGTGCCAGCTCCACAGACAGGGTTTCCCAAGATGAGCAGTTCTTC. The chain combines TRBV18 with TRBJ2-1; the match to TRBD1 covers 7 bases. The CDR3 extends over 15 amino acids. Germline values: CDR1 KGHSH, CDR2 LQKENI. The J segment lost 8 bases and the V segment lost 6 bases, leaving 13 bases of the junction unmatched.

This clone appeared a few times. CDR3 nucleotides: TGTGCCAGCAGCTTAGCGTCGAGCAATCAGCCCCAGCATTTT. The encoded protein is CASSLASSNQPQHF. The chain has TRBV7-2 and TRBJ1-5; D remains ambiguous. Germline CDR1 SGHTA, CDR2 FQGNSA. Trimming stripped 0 bases from V and 1 base from J, with 4 bases between. The CDR3 runs 14 residues. Using reference TRBV7-2 and TRBJ1-5 for the parts outside the CDR3, the full variable domain is GAGVSQSPSNKVTEKGKDVELRCDPISGHTALYWYRQSLGQGLEFLIYFQGNSAPDKSGLPSDRFSAERTGGSVSTLTIQRTQQEDSAVYLCASSLASSNQPQHFGDGTRLSIL.

This clone was seen a handful of times. The CDR3 DNA sequence: TGTGCCTGGAGCCTGGACAGCTATAATGAAAAACTGTTTTTT. Translation: CAWSLDSYNEKLFF. The chain carries TRBV30 and TRBJ1-4; a weak D match, TRBD1 (6 bases). The germline CDR1 and CDR2 sequences are GTSNPN and SVGIG (reference sequence). The V gene lost 3 bases and the J gene lost 4 bases, with 12 bases spanning the gap. The CDR3 is 14 residues long.

The genes are TRBV6-1 and TRBJ2-2; D possibly corresponds to TRBD1 (5 bases). CDR1 and CDR2 (germline): MNHNS, SASEGT. The CDR3 runs 14 residues. V was trimmed by 1 base and J by 6 bases, leaving 9 bases between them. The CDR3 region is CASSEGGPAGELFF. Written as DNA, the CDR3 is TGTGCCAGCAGTGAAGGGGGCCCGGCCGGGGAGCTGTTTTTT.

This sequence joins TRBV25-1 and TRBJ1-5; tentatively, D is TRBD1 (5 bases). The CDR3 length is 14 residues. The germline gives CDR1 MGHDK, CDR2 SYGVNS. The V and J ends lost 4 bases and 3 bases respectively, with 10 bases between them. CDR3 residues: CASSVGDFNQPQHF. CDR3 nucleotides: TGTGCCAGCAGTGTCGGGGACTTCAATCAGCCCCAGCATTTT.

The table lists this clone with a few counts. The chain is built from TRBV5-1 and TRBJ1-5; D remains ambiguous. The ends were cut back, 4 bases at V and 7 bases at J, with 15 bases in the middle. This CDR3 has 14 residues. CDR1 is SGHRS, CDR2 YFSETQ, per germline. The CDR3 region has the DNA TGCGCCAGCAGCCCCTCCGAGGGCGTGCAGCCCCAGCATTTT. Translating gives CASSPSEGVQPQHF.

This clone was detected only a few times. This chain connects TRBV10-3 to TRBJ2-1; tentatively, D is TRBD2 (5 bases). Germline values: CDR1 ENHRY, CDR2 SYGVKD. This CDR3 spans 14 amino acids. The V end lost 11 bases, the J end lost 0 bases, and 14 bases lay between the germline ends. The CDR3 coding sequence is TGTGCCCCCCCCCAGCGGAGCTCCTACAATGAGCAGTTCTTC. It is translated as CAPPQRSSYNEQFF.

This clone was recorded a few times. The chain joins TRBV4-3 to TRBJ2-3, with 8 bases lining up with TRBD1. V lost 1 base to trimming and J lost 5 bases; unmatched junction nucleotides: 8. Per the germline V gene, CDR1 is LGHNA and CDR2 is YSLEER. This CDR3 contains 16 residues. CDR3 region: CASSQGGRGRVDTQYF. The CDR3 region has the DNA TGCGCCAGCAGCCAAGGCGGCAGGGGGCGGGTAGATACGCAGTATTTT.

The gene calls are TRBV14 and TRBJ2-7, with 8 positions matching TRBD1. The CDR3 is 18 amino acids. V lost 3 bases, J lost 3 bases, and 16 bases stayed unmatched. Looked up from germline, CDR1 is SGHDN and CDR2 is FVKESK. The CDR3 spells CASSHDRQGPSYLYEQYF. CDR3 coding DNA: TGTGCCAGCAGCCATGACAGACAGGGGCCCTCGTATCTCTACGAGCAGTACTTC.

The chain carries TRBV18 and TRBJ1-1; tentatively, D is TRBD1 (6 bases). This CDR3 is 14 amino acids long. Germline values: CDR1 KGHSH, CDR2 LQKENI. The V end was cut by 6 bases, the J end by 6 bases, with 17 bases between. CDR3 sequence reads: CASSRQELGPEAFF. The CDR3 nucleotides read TGTGCCAGCTCGAGACAGGAGTTAGGACCTGAAGCTTTCTTT.

This clone was observed a few times. This chain links TRBV7-2 with TRBJ1-6, with a possible D match to TRBD1 (6 bases). The CDR3 totals 14 residues. In germline, CDR1 is SGHTA, CDR2 FQGNSA. V was cut by 3 bases and J by 8 bases, with 11 bases left in between. The CDR3 protein is CASSFLQGDSPLHF. CDR3 bases: TGTGCCAGCAGCTTCCTACAGGGCGATTCACCCCTCCACTTT.

V gene TRBV28 combines with J gene TRBJ2-7; 8 bases line up with TRBD1. This CDR3 spans 16 amino acids. The germline V gene has CDR1 MDHEN and CDR2 SYDVKM. V gave up 4 bases and J gave up 1 base; unmatched junction bases: 9. The CDR3 reads CASSSPPRTGSYEQYF. The CDR3 nucleotides are TGTGCCAGCAGTTCCCCCCCGCGGACAGGGTCCTACGAGCAGTACTTC.

This clone appeared a few times. This rearrangement joins TRBV4-3 to TRBJ1-1; D gene ambiguous. CDR3 length: 15 amino acids. V was cut by 0 bases and J by 6 bases, with 14 bases left in between. In germline, CDR1 is LGHNA, CDR2 YSLEER. DNA for the CDR3: TGCGCCAGCAGCCAAGATTCCGGGAGTGGGCCTGAAGCTTTCTTT. This encodes CASSQDSGSGPEAFF.

This chain uses TRBV2 with TRBJ2-7; possibly TRBD1 for D (5 bases). With 6 bases removed from V and 5 bases from J, the gap between germline ends came to 11 bases. The CDR3 spans 12 residues. Per germline, CDR1 SNHLY and CDR2 FYNNEI. The CDR3 sequence: CASSRDSDEQYF. CDR3 nucleotide sequence: TGTGCCAGCAGCAGGGATTCGGACGAGCAGTACTTC. The whole variable domain, remainder taken from reference TRBV2 and TRBJ2-7, is EPEVTQTPSHQVTQMGQEVILRCVPISNHLYFYWYRQILGQKVEFLVSFYNNEISEKSEIFDDQFSVERPDGSNFTLKIRSTKLEDSAMYFCASSRDSDEQYFGPGTRLTVT.

This clone has only a few counts. The V call is TRBV30, the J call TRBJ1-5; 9 positions match TRBD1. Germline loops: CDR1 GTSNPN, CDR2 SVGIG (reference sequence). The trim removed 2 bases at V and 4 bases at J, leaving 9 bases unmatched. The CDR3 length is 16 residues. The DNA for the CDR3 is TGTGCCTGGAGTTTCCGGGACAGGGTTACTAATCAGCCCCAGCATTTT. Translated: CAWSFRDRVTNQPQHF.

This clone has just a few counts. CDR3 amino acids: CASSLSNGLTGDNSPLHF. The DNA for the CDR3 is TGTGCCAGCAGTTTATCTAACGGGCTAACAGGGGACAATTCACCCCTCCACTTT. The chain employs TRBV27 and TRBJ1-6; 7 nucleotides line up with TRBD1. CDR1 and CDR2 (germline): MNHEY, SMNVEV (reference sequence). The CDR3 contains 18 residues. After removal of 0 bases from V and 7 bases from J, the junction contained 12 bases not matched to a gene.

The chain has TRBV4-1 and TRBJ2-2; D remains ambiguous. The germline V gene encodes CDR1 MGHRA and CDR2 YSYEKL. This CDR3 has 16 residues. Trimming took 5 bases from V and 0 from J, leaving 13 bases between them. The chain's CDR3 is CASSFKIGANTGELFF. CDR3 DNA sequence: TGCGCCAGCAGCTTTAAAATCGGAGCGAACACCGGGGAGCTGTTTTTT.

V gene TRBV7-3 combines with J gene TRBJ2-3; perhaps TRBD1 as D (5 bases). Trimming pared 5 bases from V and 7 bases from J, leaving 22 bases between. The CDR3 length is 16 residues. Germline V lookup: CDR1 SGHTA, CDR2 FQGTGA. CDR3 sequence reads: CASSTPRRQWPHTQYF. The CDR3 DNA follows: TGTGCCAGCAGCACGCCTAGGAGACAGTGGCCCCATACGCAGTATTTT.

In the case of this clone: One end of the junction does not line up with germline, which may come from a read error. The V call is TRBV6-1, the J call TRBJ2-7; TRBD2 matches at 11 bases. The germline V gene has CDR1 MNHNS and CDR2 SASEGT. This CDR3 has 14 residues. The CDR3 sequence: CTSGTSGSSYDQYF. Written as DNA, the CDR3 is TGTACCTCCGGGACTAGCGGAAGCTCCTACGATCAGTACTTC.